This T cell receptor beta chain was identified during a study of blood T cell repertoires in COVID-19. Overall study context: T cells, B-cell-depleted T cells, or PBMCs provided the cDNA or gDNA that served as material.

The CDR3 contains 14 residues. V trimming: 3 bases; J trimming: 5 bases; junction bases outside the gene matches: 3. CDR1 is LNHDA and CDR2 is SQIVND in the germline V gene (reference sequence). Under the authors' procedure: Estimation of nucleated cell counts was performed using reference gene primer amplification. Only in-frame clones appear in the TCRdb table, and some are missing; sequencing was by immunoSEQ multiplex PCR. V, J and clone size are those of that table, while D and trimming were read from the DNA. The repertoire consists of roughly 41,000 clones, with around 86% occurring once and the leading ten covering around 15%.

The rearrangement joins TRBV19 to TRBJ1-1; TRBD1 matches at 10 bases. Sample: peripheral blood. This TCR derives from a human donor in a cohort sampled during active COVID-19. The CDR3 sequence: CASSMGQGWTEAFF. CDR3 DNA sequence: TGTGCCAGTAGTATGGGACAGGGGTGGACTGAAGCTTTCTTT.